Below, 11 T cell receptor beta chains from the same sample are listed, as sequenced in a study of blood T cell repertoires in COVID-19. This table comes from immunoSEQ multiplex PCR, and its TCRdb copy is limited to in-frame clones, with some not included. The repertoire holds about 61,000 clones, with 85% as singletons. Sequencing was carried out using peripheral blood. These receptors were obtained from a man between 65 and 80 years old with acute or convalescent COVID-19.

The V and J genes are TRBV28 and TRBJ2-7; D remains unclear. V shed 2 bases and J shed 0 bases, with 5 bases lying between them. This CDR3 is built from 13 residues. Germline assignment: CDR1 MDHEN and CDR2 SYDVKM. The CDR3 DNA is TGTGCCAGCAGTTTACTAACCTCCTACGAGCAGTACTTC. The encoded protein is CASSLLTSYEQYF. The whole variable domain, filled in from reference TRBV28 and TRBJ2-7, reads DVKVTQSSRYLVKRTGEKVFLECVQDMDHENMFWYRQDPGLGLRLIYFSYDVKMKEKGDIPEGYSVSREKKERFSLILESASTNQTSMYLCASSLLTSYEQYFGPGTRLTVT.

The chain links TRBV2 to TRBJ2-1, with 10 bases aligning to TRBD2. The CDR3 sequence is 14 residues long. The trim removed 3 bases at V and 8 bases at J, leaving 4 bases unmatched. Germline V gene lookup returns CDR1 SNHLY and CDR2 FYNNEI. CDR3 DNA: TGTGCCAGCAGTGATGCTAGCGGGAGTGATGAGCAGTTCTTC. It codes for CASSDASGSDEQFF. The whole variable domain, filled in from reference TRBV2 and TRBJ2-1, reads EPEVTQTPSHQVTQMGQEVILRCVPISNHLYFYWYRQILGQKVEFLVSFYNNEISEKSEIFDDQFSVERPDGSNFTLKIRSTKLEDSAMYFCASSDASGSDEQFFGPGTRLTVL.

This rearrangement joins TRBV25-1 to TRBJ2-7; 7 bases fit TRBD1. Germline CDR1 reads MGHDK; CDR2 reads SYGVNS. The CDR3 has 17 residues. V trimming: 1 base; J trimming: 5 bases; junction bases outside the gene matches: 14. CDR3 sequence reads: CASSELGRQGSQDEQYF. In DNA form, the CDR3 reads TGTGCCAGCAGTGAATTGGGTCGACAGGGTTCACAGGACGAGCAGTACTTC.

The chain has TRBV5-1 and TRBJ2-3; no reliable D call. The V and J ends lost 4 bases and 1 base respectively, with 19 bases between them. CDR1 and CDR2 from the germline V gene are SGHRS and YFSETQ. The CDR3 loop spans 17 amino acids. The CDR3 here is CASSPFLMARGTDTQYF. CDR3 sequence (DNA): TGCGCCAGCAGCCCCTTCTTGATGGCCCGGGGCACAGATACGCAGTATTTT.

The chain couples TRBV6-5 to TRBJ1-2, with 9 bases that match TRBD1. The CDR3 totals 14 residues. Looked up from germline, CDR1 is MNHEY and CDR2 is SVGAGI. With V trimmed by 8 bases and J by 4 bases, 8 bases remained unmatched. The CDR3 is CASGRTGVGYGYTF. The CDR3 nucleotides are TGTGCCAGCGGCCGGACAGGGGTGGGCTATGGCTACACCTTC.

There are a few counts of this clone. This sequence joins TRBV5-1 and TRBJ1-1; 9 bases are a match to TRBD1. Looked up from germline, CDR1 is SGHRS and CDR2 is YFSETQ. V was clipped by 6 bases and J by 3 bases; unmatched bases: 9. This CDR3 has 15 amino acids. In DNA form, the CDR3 reads TGCGCCAGCACCTCACAGGGGGCGCAGGACACTGAAGCTTTCTTT. Protein sequence: CASTSQGAQDTEAFF.

This clone showed up just once. V and J are TRBV5-6 and TRBJ1-2, with a tentative D call TRBD1 (5 bases). In germline, CDR1 is SGHDT, CDR2 YYEEEE. The length of the CDR3 is 12 residues. The germline V and J ends were trimmed by 3 bases and 8 bases, with 11 bases remaining between them. The CDR3 reads CASSSGTVGYTF. The DNA of the CDR3 is TGTGCCAGCAGCTCGGGGACTGTAGGCTACACCTTC. Together with reference TRBV5-6 and TRBJ1-2, the CDR3 gives the full variable domain: DAGVTQSPTHLIKTRGQQVTLRCSPKSGHDTVSWYQQALGQGPQFIFQYYEEEERQRGNFPDRFSGHQFPNYSSELNVNALLLGDSALYLCASSSGTVGYTFGSGTRLTVV.

The table lists this clone with a count of one. The J gene is TRBJ2-2, the V gene TRBV5-4; the match to TRBD2 covers 11 bases. This CDR3 comprises 17 residues. J gave up 2 bases and V 3 bases, and 6 bases lay outside the gene matches. CDR1 SGHNT and CDR2 YYREEE come from the germline V gene (reference sequence). CDR3 nucleotide sequence: TGTGCCAGCAGCTACCTTAGCGGGGGGGCTAACACCGGGGAGCTGTTTTTT. It is translated as CASSYLSGGANTGELFF.

The chain uses TRBV23-1 and TRBJ2-7; 9 nucleotides match TRBD1. TRBV23-1 is labeled an ORF, and its function is uncertain. The CDR3 is made up of 16 amino acids. V lost 4 bases and J lost 3; bases outside the gene matches: 10. In DNA form, the CDR3 reads TGCGCCAGCAGTCTCCCGGGACAGGGAGTTCGCTACGAGCAGTACTTC. It translates to CASSLPGQGVRYEQYF.

This chain links TRBV4-2 with TRBJ2-7, with D perhaps matching TRBD2 (5 bases). Trimming stripped 1 base from V and 1 base from J, with 8 bases between. This CDR3 has 14 residues. Germline CDR1 and CDR2: LGHNA and YNFKEQ. The CDR3 coding sequence is TGTGCCAGCAGCCAAGGGGAGTATTCCTACGAGCAGTACTTC. It yields the protein CASSQGEYSYEQYF.

As regards this clone: This CDR3 is also generated by other DNA sequences in the sample. DNA of the CDR3: TGTGCCAGCAGTGAACCCGGGACAGACTCCTACGAGCAGTACTTC. The encoded protein is CASSEPGTDSYEQYF. V is TRBV6-1 and J is TRBJ2-7, with 7 bases aligning to TRBD1. The J segment lost 0 bases and the V segment lost 2 bases, leaving 4 bases of the junction unmatched. The CDR3 has 15 amino acids. The germline CDR1 and CDR2 sequences are MNHNS and SASEGT.